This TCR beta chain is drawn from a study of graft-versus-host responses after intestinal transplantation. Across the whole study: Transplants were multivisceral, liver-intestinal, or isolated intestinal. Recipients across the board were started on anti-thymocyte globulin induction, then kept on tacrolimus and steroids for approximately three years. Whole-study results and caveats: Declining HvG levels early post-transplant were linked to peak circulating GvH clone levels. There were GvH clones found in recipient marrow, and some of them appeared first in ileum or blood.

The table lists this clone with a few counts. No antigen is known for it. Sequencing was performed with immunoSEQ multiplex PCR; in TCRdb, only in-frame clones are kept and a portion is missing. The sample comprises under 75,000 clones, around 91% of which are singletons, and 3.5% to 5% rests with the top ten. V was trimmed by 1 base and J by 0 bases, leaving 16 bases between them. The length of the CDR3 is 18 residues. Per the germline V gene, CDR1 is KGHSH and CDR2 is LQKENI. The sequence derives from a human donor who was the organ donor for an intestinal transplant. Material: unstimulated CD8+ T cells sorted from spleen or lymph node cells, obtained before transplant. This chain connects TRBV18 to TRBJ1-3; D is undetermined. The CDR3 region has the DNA TGTGCCAGCTCACCACGTGTTCCCGGGTTTCGCTCTGGAAACACCATATATTTT. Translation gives CASSPRVPGFRSGNTIYF.